These T cell receptor beta chains were read from a single sample in a study of T-cell reconstitution after alpha-beta-depleted transplantation in children. TCRdb redid the calling of the PCR reads with MiXCR, one entry per CDR3 protein. There are 700,000 to 950,000 distinct CDR3 sequences in the sample; about 16% occur only once, and 5% lies in the top ten. The sequences come from PBMCs, mostly from graft donor cells, collected 360 days after TCRalphabeta/CD19-depleted stem cell transplant. The receptors shown here come from a male patient younger than 18 who had a stem cell transplant for acute lymphoblastic leukemia, so the T cells may come from the graft donor. The CDR3 runs from the conserved cysteine through the conserved F or W. The D gene is left open where the match is weak. Where a row states a size, it is once, few, many or the class of an expanded clone; other rows omit it.

clone_size j_call d_call cdr3_length v_call cdr3_nt cdr3_aa
- TRBJ2-3 TRBD2 18 TRBV20-1 TGCAGTGCTAGAGATCGAATGGGTGGCGGGAGGGCCCTCCATACGCAGTATTTT CSARDRMGGGRALHTQYF
few TRBJ2-1 - 15 TRBV18 TGTGCCAGCTCACTGGGACTTTCCCGTTACAATGAGCAGTTCTTC CASSLGLSRYNEQFF
- TRBJ2-1 - 15 TRBV10-1 TGCGCCAGCAGTGACGGGACGGGAGTGGGCAATGAGCAGTTCTTC CASSDGTGVGNEQFF
- TRBJ2-3 TRBD1 18 TRBV10-3 TGTGCCATCAGTGGGTGGATGAGGAGTATCAGGGGACAGGATACGCAGTATTTT CAISGWMRSIRGQDTQYF
few TRBJ1-5 - 17 TRBV5-1 TGCGCCAGCAGCTTGGCACCGGGTGGGGGGAGCAATCAGCCCCAGCATTTT CASSLAPGGGSNQPQHF
- TRBJ2-5 TRBD2 17 TRBV25-1 TGTGCCAGCAGCGAAACCCTTGGGGCGGGAGACGGGGAGACCCAGTACTTC CASSETLGAGDGETQYF
once TRBJ1-3 - 13 TRBV13 TGTGCCAGCAGGTACCCCCGCAGGGACACCATATATTTT CASRYPRRDTIYF
many TRBJ2-7 - 13 TRBV20-1 TGCAGTGCTAGCCCACAGGGTGCCTACGAGCAGTACTTC CSASPQGAYEQYF
- TRBJ2-7 TRBD1 15 TRBV20-1 TGCAGTGCTAGACGACTCCGGGACAGGGTCCACGAGCAGTACTTC CSARRLRDRVHEQYF
few TRBJ2-1 TRBD2 15 TRBV24-1 TGTGCCACCAGTTCTAGCGGGAGGGCCGAATATGAGCAGTTCTTC CATSSSGRAEYEQFF
- TRBJ2-1 TRBD2 18 TRBV28 TGTGCCAGCAGTCCGGGGACTAGCGGGAGACCTTCCTACAATGAGCAGTTCTTC CASSPGTSGRPSYNEQFF
many TRBJ2-3 TRBD2 14 TRBV5-1 TGCGCCAGCAGGCAACTAGCGGGCACAGATACGCAGTATTTT CASRQLAGTDTQYF
few TRBJ2-7 TRBD1 15 TRBV28 TGTGCCAGCACCCCCAGGACAGGGCGAGACTACGAGCAGTACTTC CASTPRTGRDYEQYF
- TRBJ2-3 - 16 TRBV27 TGTGCCAGCAGTAGAGTAGCCGGGACTAGCACAGATACGCAGTATTTT CASSRVAGTSTDTQYF
many TRBJ2-7 TRBD2 14 TRBV10-3 TGTGCCATCAGTGAAGGAGGGAGGGTCTACGAGCAGTACTTC CAISEGGRVYEQYF
- TRBJ2-7 - 12 TRBV29-1 TGCAGCGTTGTGTGGGACTCCTACGAGCAGTACTTC CSVVWDSYEQYF
- TRBJ2-5 TRBD2 16 TRBV5-6 TGTGCCAGCAGCTTGGCCGGACTAGCGGGAGCAGAGACCCAGTACTTC CASSLAGLAGAETQYF
few TRBJ2-7 TRBD1 13 TRBV7-9 TGTGCCAGCAGATACCGGACAGGTTACGAGCAGTACTTC CASRYRTGYEQYF
- TRBJ1-1 - 11 TRBV9 TGTGCCAGCAGCGAGGGACCTGAAGCTTTCTTT CASSEGPEAFF
- TRBJ2-3 - 14 TRBV6-2/TRBV6-3 TGTGCCAGCACCTTTAGGGTCGGCACAGATACGCAGTATTTT CASTFRVGTDTQYF
many TRBJ2-2 TRBD2 15 TRBV4-1 TGCGCCAGCAGCGCCGGGACTAGCGACACCGGGGAGCTGTTTTTT CASSAGTSDTGELFF
- TRBJ2-1 - 15 TRBV5-1 TGCGCCAGCAGCTTGAGACTAGTCGGTTACAATGAGCAGTTCTTC CASSLRLVGYNEQFF
few TRBJ2-1 TRBD2 15 TRBV27 TGTGCCAGCAGTTTATCGAATGGACTAGCTGGTGAGCAGTTCTTC CASSLSNGLAGEQFF
few TRBJ1-3 - 14 TRBV9 TGTGCCAGCAGCGTGGGGGTATCTGGAAACACCATATATTTT CASSVGVSGNTIYF
- TRBJ2-5 - 16 TRBV24-1 TGTGCCACCAGTGAGCACACCGGGCCCTCAGTGAAGACCCAGTACTTC CATSEHTGPSVKTQYF
few TRBJ1-2 - 14 TRBV5-1 TGCGCCAGCAGCTTACCCGGGACGGTCTATGGCTACACCTTC CASSLPGTVYGYTF
few TRBJ2-7 - 14 TRBV7-3 TGTGCCAGCAGCTTATCCCCCCAGTCGCGGGTGTGGTACTTC CASSLSPQSRVWYF
- TRBJ2-5 TRBD2 15 TRBV9 TGTGCCAGCAGCCCCGAGGGGGCGGGAGGGGAGACCCAGTACTTC CASSPEGAGGETQYF
few TRBJ1-2 - 15 TRBV24-1 TGTGCCACCAGTGATTTGCATGGACTTCCTTGTGGCTACACCTTC CATSDLHGLPCGYTF
- TRBJ2-3 - 17 TRBV15 TGTGCCACCAGCAGAGGTTTATCGAGGAAACGCACAGATACGCAGTATTTT CATSRGLSRKRTDTQYF
once TRBJ2-1 - 14 TRBV28 TGTGCCATCGGCCCTGGCGGCCTCTACAATGAGCAGTTCTTC CAIGPGGLYNEQFF
- TRBJ2-3 TRBD2 15 TRBV10-3 TGTGCCATCAGCGTCTCTGGGGGGGGTACAGATACGCAGTATTTT CAISVSGGGTDTQYF
few TRBJ2-5 TRBD2 17 TRBV7-9 TGTGCCAGCAGGGGGCGCGGGAAGCGGGGGATCCAAGAGACCCAGTACTTC CASRGRGKRGIQETQYF
many TRBJ2-5 TRBD2 14 TRBV4-1 TGCGCCAGCAGCCATGTAGCGGGAGGGGAGACCCAGTACTTC CASSHVAGGETQYF
many TRBJ2-7 TRBD1 16 TRBV5-1 TGCGCCAGCAGCTTGAACTCGGGACAGGTCACCTACGAGCAGTACTTC CASSLNSGQVTYEQYF
few TRBJ1-6 TRBD1 15 TRBV7-2 TGTGCCAGCAGCAATGGACAGGGAACGATTTCACCCCTCCACTTT CASSNGQGTISPLHF